These 27 T cell receptor beta chains share one sample of origin, sequenced in a study of blood T cell repertoires in COVID-19. Repertoires were generated with immunoSEQ multiplex PCR, while TCRdb's copy carries only in-frame clones and drops some. In the table there are 200,000 to 250,000 clones, about 81% of which are singletons. The sample was peripheral blood. Receptors were obtained from a woman of 80 years or more with COVID-19, enrolled during active disease.

This clone was detected only a few times. V and J are TRBV27 and TRBJ2-2, with 10 bases matching TRBD2. Per the germline V gene, CDR1 is MNHEY and CDR2 is SMNVEV (reference sequence). V was pared by 3 bases and J by 7 bases, with 8 bases of the junction left unmatched. CDR3 length: 16 residues. In DNA, the CDR3 is TGTGCCAGCAGTTTTCCGCTAGCGGGAGAGGTCGGGGAGCTGTTTTTT. This gives the protein CASSFPLAGEVGELFF.

The chain combines TRBV18 with TRBJ2-1; TRBD2 matches 10 bases. V was clipped by 2 bases and J by 2 bases; unmatched bases: 9. Germline values: CDR1 KGHSH, CDR2 LQKENI. CDR3 length: 18 amino acids. In DNA form, the CDR3 reads TGTGCCAGCTCACCAGGGATAGCGGGGGGACTAACCTACAATGAGCAGTTCTTC. The encoded protein is CASSPGIAGGLTYNEQFF.

The chain recombines TRBV20-1 with TRBJ2-7; D may be TRBD1 (7 bases). The ends were cut back, 3 bases at V and 5 bases at J, with 17 bases in the middle. The CDR3 length is 14 residues. CDR1 and CDR2 (germline): DFQATT, SNEGSKA (reference sequence). CDR3 in amino acids: CSASPGRGVDEQYF. The CDR3 DNA follows: TGCAGTGCTAGTCCGGGCAGGGGGGTCGACGAGCAGTACTTC.

V and J are TRBV6-2 or TRBV6-3 and TRBJ2-1; 7 bases fit TRBD2. Germline V CDR1 and CDR2: MNHEY, SVGEGT. This CDR3 contains 15 residues. With 4 bases clipped from V and 7 bases from J, the junction kept 10 bases outside the gene matches. The CDR3 region has the DNA TGTGCCAGCAGTTCCGCTGGCGGGAGTCTAAATGAGCAGTTCTTC. Its protein is CASSSAGGSLNEQFF.

The gene calls are TRBV7-9 and TRBJ1-2; TRBD1 is a possible D gene (5 bases). Trimming removed 3 bases from V and 0 bases from J, with 11 bases in between. This CDR3 region has 15 residues. Germline V gene lookup returns CDR1 SEHNR and CDR2 FQNEAQ (reference sequence). The DNA of the CDR3 is TGTGCCAGCAGCTTCGCGGGGGGTACTAACTATGGCTACACCTTC. It specifies CASSFAGGTNYGYTF. Together with reference TRBV7-9 and TRBJ1-2, the CDR3 gives the full variable domain: DTGVSQNPRHKITKRGQNVTFRCDPISEHNRLYWYRQTLGQGPEFLTYFQNEAQLEKSRLLSDRFSAERPKGSFSTLEIQRTEQGDSAMYLCASSFAGGTNYGYTFGSGTRLTVV.

V gene TRBV12-5 combines with J gene TRBJ2-1, with D perhaps TRBD1 (8 bases). Germline loops: CDR1 LGHNT, CDR2 FRNRAP. This CDR3 is 17 amino acids long. V was clipped by 1 base and J by 5 bases, with 18 bases between them. CDR3 region: CASGLASTGGVNNEQFF. Here the CDR3 DNA reads TGTGCTAGTGGTTTGGCCTCCACAGGGGGGGTGAACAATGAGCAGTTCTTC.

The chain recombines TRBV2 with TRBJ2-1; the D is unclear. Looked up from germline, CDR1 is SNHLY and CDR2 is FYNNEI. The CDR3 has 10 amino acids. Trimming removed 7 bases from V and 7 bases from J, with 5 bases in between. Here the CDR3 DNA reads TGTGCCAGCACGGGTAATGAGCAGTTCTTC. It translates to CASTGNEQFF.

The chain employs TRBV19 and TRBJ1-2; TRBD1 agrees at 9 bases. J gave up 8 bases and V 7 bases, and 11 bases lay outside the gene matches. CDR3 length: 14 amino acids. Germline-derived CDR1 and CDR2 are LNHDA and SQIVND (reference sequence). This chain's CDR3 is CASTPGQGISGYTF. Written as DNA, the CDR3 is TGTGCCAGTACCCCGGGACAGGGTATATCGGGCTACACCTTC. Full variable domain (rest looked up from reference TRBV19 and TRBJ1-2): DGGITQSPKYLFRKEGQNVTLSCEQNLNHDAMYWYRQDPGQGLRLIYYSQIVNDFQKGDIAEGYSVSREKKESFPLTVTSAQKNPTAFYLCASTPGQGISGYTFGSGTRLTVV.

CDR3 DNA sequence: TGTGCCAGCAGCTTAATACCGGGAGGGCCAGGAGAGACCCAGTACTTC. Translation: CASSLIPGGPGETQYF. The gene calls are TRBV7-2 and TRBJ2-5; 8 bases are shared with TRBD2. The CDR3 spans 16 residues. Germline loops: CDR1 SGHTA, CDR2 FQGNSA. The V and J ends lost 2 bases and 4 bases, in that order; junction bases with no gene match: 9. The complete variable domain, with remaining parts taken from reference TRBV7-2 and TRBJ2-5, reads GAGVSQSPSNKVTEKGKDVELRCDPISGHTALYWYRQSLGQGLEFLIYFQGNSAPDKSGLPSDRFSAERTGGSVSTLTIQRTQQEDSAVYLCASSLIPGGPGETQYFGPGTRLLVL.

The V and J genes are TRBV30 and TRBJ1-4; no definite D call. CDR1 and CDR2 (germline): GTSNPN, SVGIG (reference sequence). V was pared by 4 bases and J by 6 bases, with 18 bases between. This CDR3 is 15 amino acids long. The CDR3 loop is CAWTSGGRNYEKLFF. The CDR3 DNA follows: TGTGCCTGGACCTCGGGCGGGCGCAACTATGAAAAACTGTTTTTT.

This clone came up once. V gene TRBV3-1 (or the pseudogene TRBV3-2) combines with J gene TRBJ2-7; weak D call: TRBD1 (6 bases). Looked up from germline, CDR1 is LGHDT and CDR2 is YNNKEL (reference sequence). The V end lost 3 bases, the J end lost 0 bases, and 15 bases lay between the germline ends. The CDR3 consists of 16 residues. CDR3 coding DNA: TGTGCCAGCAGCCAGATAACCCGACAGGTCTCCTACGAGCAGTACTTC. It encodes CASSQITRQVSYEQYF.

The V gene is TRBV30, the J gene TRBJ1-1; no firm D call. CDR1 and CDR2 (germline): GTSNPN, SVGIG (reference sequence). This CDR3 spans 13 amino acids. Trimming took off 5 bases at V and 0 bases at J, with 10 bases between the two ends. The CDR3: CAWGPSMNTEAFF. In DNA form, the CDR3 reads TGTGCCTGGGGCCCGAGCATGAACACTGAAGCTTTCTTT.

The rearrangement uses TRBV11-2 and TRBJ1-2; 9 bases are shared with TRBD1. The trim removed 0 bases at V and 5 bases at J, leaving 7 bases unmatched. Germline CDR1 is SGHAT and CDR2 is FQNNGV. The CDR3 is 16 amino acids. The DNA for the CDR3 is TGTGCCAGCAGCTTAGATGGGACAGGGTGGAAATATGGCTACACCTTC. Translation gives CASSLDGTGWKYGYTF. The full variable domain, its missing parts supplied by reference TRBV11-2 and TRBJ1-2, is EAGVAQSPRYKIIEKRQSVAFWCNPISGHATLYWYQQILGQGPKLLIQFQNNGVVDDSQLPKDRFSAERLKGVDSTLKIQPAKLEDSAVYLCASSLDGTGWKYGYTFGSGTRLTVV.

The genes are TRBV7-9 and TRBJ1-1; unclear D gene. The CDR3 is made up of 13 amino acids. Germline V gene lookup returns CDR1 SEHNR and CDR2 FQNEAQ (reference sequence). Trimming pared 5 bases from V and 2 bases from J, leaving 9 bases between. CDR3 protein: CASSPQSNTEAFF. DNA of the CDR3: TGTGCCAGCAGCCCACAGTCCAACACTGAAGCTTTCTTT.

The chain carries TRBV15 and TRBJ1-4; D remains ambiguous. V was shortened by 1 base and J by 0 bases, with 9 bases between the two germline ends. Looked up from germline, CDR1 is LNHNV and CDR2 is YYDKDF (reference sequence). The CDR3 consists of 16 residues. In DNA form, the CDR3 reads TGTGCCACCAGCAGAGGCCCCCGAGCAACTAATGAAAAACTGTTTTTT. This encodes CATSRGPRATNEKLFF.

V is TRBV6-5 and J is TRBJ1-2, with TRBD1 matching over 11 bases. With 4 bases clipped from V and 7 bases from J, the junction kept 5 bases outside the gene matches. Germline V gives CDR1 MNHEY, CDR2 SVGAGI. The CDR3 loop spans 14 amino acids. CDR3 sequence (DNA): TGTGCCAGCAGTTGGGACAGGGGGTTTGGTGGCTACACCTTC. As protein: CASSWDRGFGGYTF.

This chain joins TRBV24-1 and TRBJ1-1; 8 positions agree with TRBD1. V lost 5 bases and J lost 5; bases outside the gene matches: 9. The germline gives CDR1 KGHDR, CDR2 SFDVKD. The length of the CDR3 is 15 residues. CDR3 DNA: TGTGCCACCAGTGTGGGAGGGACAGGCGGGACTGAAGCTTTCTTT. Its translation: CATSVGGTGGTEAFF.

The rearrangement uses TRBV11-2 and TRBJ2-2; 12 nucleotides match TRBD1. This CDR3 has 18 amino acids. Per germline, CDR1 SGHAT and CDR2 FQNNGV. The trim removed 1 base at V and 7 bases at J, leaving 10 bases unmatched. In nucleotides, the CDR3 is TGTGCCAGCAGCTTAGTTTCCGGGACAGGGGGCGTTATCGGGGAGCTGTTTTTT. Its translation: CASSLVSGTGGVIGELFF.

The chain is built from TRBV7-6 and TRBJ2-1; 7 bases are shared with TRBD1. J lost 9 bases, V lost 4 bases, and 12 bases had no gene match. This CDR3 is built from 15 residues. The germline V gene encodes CDR1 SGHVS and CDR2 FNYEAQ. The CDR3 is CASSSIPDRVVEQFF. The DNA of the CDR3 is TGTGCCAGCAGCTCCATTCCAGACAGGGTGGTTGAGCAGTTCTTC.

Remarks on this clone: This same CDR3 is encoded by further DNA sequences in the sample. The chain links TRBV5-1 to TRBJ1-1; perhaps TRBD1 as D (6 bases). The CDR3 totals 14 residues. Trimming took 0 bases from V and 5 from J, leaving 11 bases between them. CDR1 is SGHRS, CDR2 YFSETQ, per germline. CDR3 region: CASSLEQGRTEAFF. CDR3 DNA: TGCGCCAGCAGCTTGGAACAGGGTAGGACTGAAGCTTTCTTT.

This clone was seen only once. V is TRBV24-1 and J is TRBJ2-7; TRBD1 agrees at 9 bases. CDR1 KGHDR and CDR2 SFDVKD come from the germline V gene. The CDR3 loop spans 17 amino acids. V lost 0 bases, J lost 3 bases, and 8 bases stayed unmatched. The CDR3 loop is CATSDLPGQGKRYEQYF. CDR3 bases: TGTGCCACCAGTGATTTGCCGGGACAGGGAAAACGCTACGAGCAGTACTTC.

The gene calls are TRBV2 and TRBJ1-2; 7 positions agree with TRBD1. V was clipped by 5 bases and J by 3 bases; unmatched bases: 3. The CDR3 is made up of 13 amino acids. Germline V gene data show CDR1 as SNHLY and CDR2 as FYNNEI. Here the CDR3 reads CASSWDRDYGYTF. The CDR3 DNA follows: TGTGCCAGCAGTTGGGACAGAGACTATGGCTACACCTTC.

This chain connects TRBV18 to TRBJ1-6; 8 nucleotides line up with TRBD1. The CDR3 loop spans 14 amino acids. J gave up 7 bases and V 3 bases, and 2 bases lay outside the gene matches. Germline CDR1 is KGHSH and CDR2 is LQKENI. CDR3 nucleotide sequence: TGTGCCAGCTCACCGGGACAGGTGAATTCACCCCTCCACTTT. Protein sequence: CASSPGQVNSPLHF.

This clone was seen a single time. The genes are TRBV15 and TRBJ1-1; TRBD1 aligns across 7 bases. Looked up from germline, CDR1 is LNHNV and CDR2 is YYDKDF (reference sequence). This CDR3 is 16 amino acids long. Trimming cost V 1 base and J 1 base; bases outside gene matches: 6. The CDR3 DNA sequence: TGTGCCACCAGCAGAGGCCTCGGGACAGAGAACACTGAAGCTTTCTTT. It yields the protein CATSRGLGTENTEAFF.

The V call is TRBV5-1, the J call TRBJ2-6; no clear D. Germline CDR1 and CDR2: SGHRS and YFSETQ. The CDR3 is 15 residues long. V lost 0 bases, J lost 2 bases, and 6 bases lay in between. CDR3: CASSLGSTGANVLTF. CDR3 coding DNA: TGCGCCAGCAGCTTGGGGAGTACTGGGGCCAACGTCCTGACTTTC.

The count of this clone is one. The rearrangement uses TRBV2 and TRBJ1-6, with a tentative D call TRBD1 (6 bases). Germline loops: CDR1 SNHLY, CDR2 FYNNEI. V lost 6 bases and J lost 2, with 11 bases in between. The CDR3 consists of 15 residues. Here the CDR3 DNA reads TGTGCCAGCAGCAGGGGAATAACCTATAATTCACCCCTCCACTTT. Its translation: CASSRGITYNSPLHF.

The chain has TRBV2 and TRBJ2-5, with D tentatively TRBD1 (6 bases). Germline V CDR1 and CDR2: SNHLY, FYNNEI. The CDR3 runs 13 residues. The V end lost 7 bases, the J end lost 1 base, and 10 bases lay between the germline ends. The CDR3 DNA sequence: TGTGCCAGCACTAGGACAGTCCAAGAGACCCAGTACTTC. Translated: CASTRTVQETQYF.